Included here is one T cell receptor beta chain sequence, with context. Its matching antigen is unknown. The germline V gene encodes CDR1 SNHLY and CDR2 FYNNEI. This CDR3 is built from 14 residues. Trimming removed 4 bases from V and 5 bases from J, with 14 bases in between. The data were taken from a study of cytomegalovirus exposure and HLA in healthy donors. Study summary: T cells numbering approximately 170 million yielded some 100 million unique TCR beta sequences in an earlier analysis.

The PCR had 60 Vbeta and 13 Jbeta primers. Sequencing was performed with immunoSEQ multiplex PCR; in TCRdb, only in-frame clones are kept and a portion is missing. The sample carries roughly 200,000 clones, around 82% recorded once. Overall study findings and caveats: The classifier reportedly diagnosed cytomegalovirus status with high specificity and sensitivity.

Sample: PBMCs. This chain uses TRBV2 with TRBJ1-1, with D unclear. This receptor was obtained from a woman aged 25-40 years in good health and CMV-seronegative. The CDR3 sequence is CASSVTDFGTEAFF. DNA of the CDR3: TGTGCCAGCAGTGTGACTGACTTCGGAACTGAAGCTTTCTTT.